This T cell receptor beta chain was sequenced for a study of blood T cell repertoires in COVID-19. Whole-study context: In each case, the material was cDNA or gDNA derived from T cells, B-cell-depleted T cells, or PBMCs.

This CDR3 is 12 amino acids long. Germline CDR1 MGHDK, CDR2 SYGVNS. V lost 3 bases to trimming and J lost 4 bases, with 5 bases between them. The assay was immunoSEQ multiplex PCR, and TCRdb's table has in-frame clones only and misses some. The sample yields about 80,000 clones, around 76% seen once. The specimen sequenced was peripheral blood. This sequence originates from a human donor in a cohort sampled during active COVID-19. The V gene is TRBV25-1, the J gene TRBJ2-3; unclear D gene. CDR3 in amino acids: CASSDEPDTQYF. In DNA form, the CDR3 reads TGTGCCAGCAGTGATGAGCCAGATACGCAGTATTTT. Based on the CDR3 plus reference TRBV25-1 and TRBJ2-3, the full variable domain is EADIYQTPRYLVIGTGKKITLECSQTMGHDKMYWYQQDPGMELHLIHYSYGVNSTEKGDLSSESTVSRIRTEHFPLTLESARPSHTSQYLCASSDEPDTQYFGPGTRLTVL.